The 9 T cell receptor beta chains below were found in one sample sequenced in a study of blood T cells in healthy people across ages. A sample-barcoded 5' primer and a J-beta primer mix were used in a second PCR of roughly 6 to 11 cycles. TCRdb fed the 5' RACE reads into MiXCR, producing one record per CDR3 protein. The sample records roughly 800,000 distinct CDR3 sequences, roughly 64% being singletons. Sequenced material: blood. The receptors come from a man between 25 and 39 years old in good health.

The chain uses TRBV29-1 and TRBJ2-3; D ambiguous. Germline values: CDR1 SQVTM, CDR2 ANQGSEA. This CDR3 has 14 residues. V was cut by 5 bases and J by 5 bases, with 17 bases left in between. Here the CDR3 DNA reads TGCAGCGTTATTGTACTGACTTTCCAAGATACGCAGTATTTT. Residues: CSVIVLTFQDTQYF.

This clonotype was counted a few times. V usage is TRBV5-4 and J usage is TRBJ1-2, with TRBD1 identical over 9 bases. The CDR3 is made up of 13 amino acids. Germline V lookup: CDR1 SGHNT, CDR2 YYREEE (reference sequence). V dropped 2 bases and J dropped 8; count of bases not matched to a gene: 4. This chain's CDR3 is CASSFGQGRGYTF. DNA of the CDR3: TGTGCCAGCAGCTTCGGACAGGGGAGGGGCTACACCTTC. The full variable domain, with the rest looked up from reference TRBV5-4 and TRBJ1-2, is ETGVTQSPTHLIKTRGQQVTLRCSSQSGHNTVSWYQQALGQGPQFIFQYYREEENGRGNFPPRFSGLQFPNYSSELNVNALELDDSALYLCASSFGQGRGYTFGSGTRLTVV.

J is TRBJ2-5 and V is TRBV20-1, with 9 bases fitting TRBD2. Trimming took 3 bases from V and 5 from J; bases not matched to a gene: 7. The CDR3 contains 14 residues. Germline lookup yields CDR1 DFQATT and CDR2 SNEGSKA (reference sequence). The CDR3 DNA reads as TGCAGTGCTAGGTATCTAGCGGGACGGGAGACCCAGTACTTC. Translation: CSARYLAGRETQYF.

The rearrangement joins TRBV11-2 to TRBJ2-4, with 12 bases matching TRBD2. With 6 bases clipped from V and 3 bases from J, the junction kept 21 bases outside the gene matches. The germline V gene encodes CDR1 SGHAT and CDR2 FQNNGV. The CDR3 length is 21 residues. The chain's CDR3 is CASRTHEIRLAGESGKNIQYF. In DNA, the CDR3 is TGTGCCAGCAGGACCCACGAAATAAGACTAGCGGGGGAATCGGGCAAAAACATTCAGTACTTC.

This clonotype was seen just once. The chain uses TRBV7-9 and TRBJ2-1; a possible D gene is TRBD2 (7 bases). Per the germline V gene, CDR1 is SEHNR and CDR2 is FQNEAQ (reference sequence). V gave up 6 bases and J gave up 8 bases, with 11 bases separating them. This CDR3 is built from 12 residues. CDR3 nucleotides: TGTGCCAGCAGAGGGGGGGAGTATGAGCAGTTCTTC. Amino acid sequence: CASRGGEYEQFF.

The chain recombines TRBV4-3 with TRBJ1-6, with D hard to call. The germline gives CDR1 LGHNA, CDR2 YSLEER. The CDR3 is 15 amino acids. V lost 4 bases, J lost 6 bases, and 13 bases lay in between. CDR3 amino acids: CASSRTGSTNSPLHF. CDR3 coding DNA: TGCGCCAGCAGCCGCACCGGGTCCACTAATTCACCCCTCCACTTT.

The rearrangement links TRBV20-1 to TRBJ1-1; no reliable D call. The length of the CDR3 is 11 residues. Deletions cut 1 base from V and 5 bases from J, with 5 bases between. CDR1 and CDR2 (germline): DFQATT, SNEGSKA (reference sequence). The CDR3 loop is CSARGVTEAFF. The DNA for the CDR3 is TGCAGTGCTAGAGGAGTTACTGAAGCTTTCTTT.

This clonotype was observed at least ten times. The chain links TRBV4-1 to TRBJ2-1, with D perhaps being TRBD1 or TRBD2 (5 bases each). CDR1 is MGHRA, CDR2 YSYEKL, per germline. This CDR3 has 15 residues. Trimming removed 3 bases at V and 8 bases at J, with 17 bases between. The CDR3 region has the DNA TGCGCCAGCAGCCAGGGGGTTTTGTCCCGGCATGAGCAGTTCTTC. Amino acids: CASSQGVLSRHEQFF.

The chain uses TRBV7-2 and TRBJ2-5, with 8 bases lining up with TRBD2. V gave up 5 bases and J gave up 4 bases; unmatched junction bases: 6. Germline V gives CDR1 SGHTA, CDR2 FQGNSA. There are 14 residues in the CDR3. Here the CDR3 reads CASSRAAGGETQYF. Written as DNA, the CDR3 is TGTGCCAGCAGCCGTGCGGCGGGAGGAGAGACCCAGTACTTC.